What follows is one T cell receptor beta chain and its context. Its antigen is unidentified. Amplification of TCR beta CDR3 regions was performed using RNA transcripts as template. An initial round of RT-PCR targeting the TCR CDR3 relied on the HTBI primer set. Using its own MiXCR run on the multiplex PCR reads, TCRdb lists one record per CDR3 protein. In the table there are roughly 500,000 distinct CDR3 sequences, around 24% of which are singletons. V was shortened by 6 bases and J by 0 bases, with 19 bases between the two germline ends. Looked up from germline, CDR1 is MNHEY and CDR2 is SVGEGT. This CDR3 comprises 17 residues. This specimen belongs to a study of T cells in Graves' hyperthyroidism and ophthalmopathy. Study-level results: Ophthalmopathy stood apart from stable hyperthyroidism in a 13 V-J model.

Any patient presenting with uncontrolled infection, other autoimmune disease, pregnancy or lactation was left out. The receptor was isolated from a woman in her thirties with Graves' ophthalmopathy. The rearrangement joins TRBV6-2 or TRBV6-3 to TRBJ2-3; D may correspond to TRBD1 or TRBD2 (6 bases each). The specimen was blood. CDR3 in DNA: TGTGCCAGCAGCCCTGCGGGACATCCGTCTAGCACAGATACGCAGTATTTT. Translating gives CASSPAGHPSSTDTQYF.